This T cell receptor beta chain was profiled in a study of blood T cell repertoires in COVID-19. Looking at the study overall: PBMCs, B-cell-depleted T cells, or T cells were the source of the cDNA or gDNA that made up the material.

Per the study methods: How many nucleated cells were present was estimated from reference gene primer amplification. Here immunoSEQ multiplex PCR was the method, and the copy in TCRdb shows in-frame clones only, minus some. The D gene and trimming were derived from the DNA, and the V and J assignments and clone size from that table. Of under 300,000 clones listed, nearly 95% were seen once; the top ten hold over 0.65%. Input material: peripheral blood. The receptor was isolated from a young man with COVID-19, enrolled during active disease.

The DNA of the CDR3 is TGTGCCAGCAGTGAACGGCAGGGTCGCGCTGAAGCTTTCTTT. Its protein is CASSERQGRAEAFF. V gene TRBV6-1 combines with J gene TRBJ1-1, with D possibly matching TRBD1 (5 bases). The CDR3 runs to 14 residues. The germline V gene encodes CDR1 MNHNS and CDR2 SASEGT. Trimming pared 2 bases from V and 6 bases from J, leaving 13 bases between.